Sequencing of this TCR beta chain was carried out in a study of patients and donors after allogeneic stem cell transplantation. TCRdb passed the RT-PCR reads through MiXCR, listing each CDR3 protein once. The sample yields 150,000 to 250,000 distinct CDR3 sequences, around two fifths seen once. Trimming took 8 bases from V and 13 from J; bases not matched to a gene: 9. This CDR3 contains 12 residues. The clonotype was recovered from a human donor who was either an allogeneic HSCT recipient or a stem cell or donor lymphocyte infusion donor (not recorded which). It is not recorded whose cells these are; they may come from a transplant donor. V and J are TRBV12-3 or TRBV12-4 and TRBJ2-7; TRBD2 matches 12 bases. The sample taken for sequencing was blood, either unsorted or a sorted T cell fraction (not recorded which). The CDR3 loop is CASSRTSGIPYF. CDR3 sequence (DNA): TGTGCCAGCTCGCGGACTAGCGGGATCCCTTACTTC.